This T cell receptor beta chain was obtained from a study of OX40 agonist ivuxolimab in advanced cancers. Study-level background: Patients received ivuxolimab, an intravenous treatment, every 2 weeks at 0.01 to 10 mg/kg. Aged roughly 23 to 79 with a mean of about 60 years, they were approximately 80% male. Dose-escalation patients were diagnosed with hepatocellular carcinoma, melanoma, renal cell cancer or head and neck cancer.

Study-wide findings and caveats: Clonal expansion was seen in CD4+ and CD8+ blood T cells by week 6 at 0.1 to 3.0 mg/kg.

About this clone: The target antigen is unknown.

The data were produced by immunoSEQ multiplex PCR, yet TCRdb's version contains in-frame clones alone and is incomplete. The table lists over 65,000 clones, roughly 85% of them singletons. Germline V gene data show CDR1 as GTSNPN and CDR2 as SVGIG (reference sequence). The ends lost 3 bases at V and 4 bases at J; junction bases unmatched: 2. This CDR3 contains 14 residues. This TCR came from an adult with an advanced solid tumor such as melanoma, head and neck, liver or kidney cancer. The specimen was CD4+ or CD8+ T cells sorted from blood, collected in a trial of the OX40 agonist ivuxolimab. The chain is built from TRBV30 and TRBJ2-2, with 10 bases aligning to TRBD2. The CDR3 loop is CAWRLAGGTGELFF. The CDR3 region has the DNA TGTGCCTGGAGGTTAGCGGGAGGCACCGGGGAGCTGTTTTTT.